These 25 T cell receptor beta chains originate from one sample sequenced in a study of CD8 T cells in Susac syndrome. Random hexamers primed reverse transcription of about 0.45 to 1 ug RNA. One entry per CDR3 protein results from TCRdb running MiXCR on the immunoSEQ multiplex PCR reads. The sample has approximately 180,000 distinct CDR3 sequences; roughly 92% are singletons. The sequenced material came from CD4+ T cells from PBMCs. The receptors shown here come from a human donor with multiple sclerosis.

The table lists this clonotype with a count of one. The chain combines TRBV2 with TRBJ2-7, with D possibly being TRBD1 or TRBD2 (6 bases each). The CDR3 runs 14 residues. V shed 7 bases and J shed 2 bases, with 15 bases lying between them. Looked up from germline, CDR1 is SNHLY and CDR2 is FYNNEI. The chain's CDR3 is CASTFGGGTYEQYF. CDR3 nucleotides: TGTGCCAGCACGTTCGGGGGCGGTACCTACGAGCAGTACTTC.

The chain couples TRBV5-1 to TRBJ2-3; D gene ambiguous. This CDR3 has 14 amino acids. Trimming cost V 0 bases and J 1 base, with 6 bases left between them. In germline, CDR1 is SGHRS, CDR2 YFSETQ. The CDR3 sequence is CASSLDIRTDTQYF. The DNA for the CDR3 is TGCGCCAGCAGCTTGGATATACGCACAGATACGCAGTATTTT.

This chain uses TRBV7-9 with TRBJ2-3, with TRBD2 matching over 9 bases. The germline CDR1 and CDR2 sequences are SEHNR and FQNEAQ (reference sequence). CDR3 length equals 14 residues. J lost 9 bases, V lost 1 base, and 5 bases had no gene match. The CDR3 nucleotides read TGTGCCAGCAGCTTAGGGCTAGCGGGGAGGACGCAGTATTTT. This translates into CASSLGLAGRTQYF.

Only one count was recorded for this clonotype. The chain couples TRBV4-2 to TRBJ2-5, with 8 bases that match TRBD2. V was clipped by 2 bases and J by 5 bases; unmatched bases: 7. This CDR3 comprises 15 residues. Per germline, CDR1 LGHNA and CDR2 YNFKEQ. The CDR3 DNA follows: TGTGCCAGCAGCCAATCCCGGGGGGGCCGGGAGACCCAGTACTTC. Translated: CASSQSRGGRETQYF.

The chain uses TRBV2 and TRBJ2-7; D is uncertain. Between the trimmed V and J ends, which lost 8 bases and 2 bases, there was a span of 10 bases. The CDR3 has 12 amino acids. Germline-derived CDR1 and CDR2 are SNHLY and FYNNEI. The CDR3: CASSLLTYEQYF. Written as DNA, the CDR3 is TGTGCCAGCTCCCTATTGACCTACGAGCAGTACTTC.

The chain uses TRBV7-3 and TRBJ1-2; TRBD1 aligns across 9 bases. J gave up 1 base and V 5 bases, and 5 bases lay outside the gene matches. CDR3 length: 15 residues. Germline CDR1 SGHTA, CDR2 FQGTGA. CDR3 amino acids: CASSNWTGDNYGYTF. The CDR3 nucleotides are TGTGCCAGCAGCAACTGGACAGGGGATAACTATGGCTACACCTTC.

The J gene is TRBJ1-2, the V gene TRBV28; D possibly corresponds to TRBD1 (5 bases). V lost 3 bases and J 8 bases, leaving 19 bases between the germline ends. The CDR3 has 15 amino acids. Germline CDR1 and CDR2: MDHEN and SYDVKM. This chain's CDR3 is CASSFSGGVAGGYTF. In DNA form, the CDR3 reads TGTGCCAGCAGTTTCTCGGGGGGGGTTGCTGGCGGCTACACCTTC.

The rearrangement uses TRBV6-5 and TRBJ1-1, with D possibly being TRBD1 (6 bases). This CDR3 has 17 amino acids. The germline gives CDR1 MNHEY, CDR2 SVGAGI. Trimming removed 4 bases from V and 1 base from J, with 19 bases in between. This CDR3 reads CASSLLQTLTGNTEAFF. The CDR3 bases are TGTGCCAGCAGTTTACTCCAGACTCTGACAGGGAACACTGAAGCTTTCTTT.

The CDR3 protein is CSASIGVSNSPLHF. As DNA, the CDR3 is TGCAGTGCCAGCATTGGGGTTAGTAATTCACCCCTCCACTTT. J is TRBJ1-6 and V is TRBV20-1; D call uncertain. V dropped 6 bases and J dropped 6 bases, with 15 bases sitting between them. Per germline, CDR1 DFQATT and CDR2 SNEGSKA (reference sequence). The CDR3 runs 14 residues.

V is TRBV12-3 or TRBV12-4 and J is TRBJ1-2; no reliable D call. CDR3 length: 15 amino acids. Trimming took off 7 bases at V and 0 bases at J, with 15 bases between the two ends. DNA of the CDR3: TGTGCCAGCAACCCCGAAGAGGGAGCTAACTATGGCTACACCTTC. Its protein product is CASNPEEGANYGYTF.

The J gene is TRBJ2-1, the V gene TRBV10-3; 11 bases are a match to TRBD2. There are 16 residues in the CDR3. Germline V lookup: CDR1 ENHRY, CDR2 SYGVKD. The V and J ends lost 0 bases and 6 bases, in that order; junction bases with no gene match: 4. CDR3 amino acids: CAISESLAGGSNEQFF. The DNA for the CDR3 is TGTGCCATCAGTGAGTCGCTAGCGGGAGGAAGCAATGAGCAGTTCTTC.

V and J are TRBV3-1 and TRBJ2-5; no firm D call. V dropped 2 bases and J dropped 3 bases, with 7 bases sitting between them. CDR1 is LGHDT and CDR2 is YNNKEL in the germline V gene (reference sequence). The CDR3 runs 13 residues. The CDR3 reads CASSQWDKETQYF. In nucleotides, the CDR3 is TGTGCCAGCAGCCAATGGGATAAAGAGACCCAGTACTTC.

The CDR3 reads CASSLGGSINSPLHF. In nucleotides, the CDR3 is TGTGCCAGCAGTTTGGGGGGGAGTATAAATTCACCCCTCCACTTT. The chain employs TRBV12-3 or TRBV12-4 and TRBJ1-6; D possibly corresponds to TRBD1 (5 bases). This CDR3 has 15 residues. Trimming left V 3 bases short and J 7 bases short, with 13 bases between.

A word on this clonotype: Germline is not matched at one junction end, which may reflect a read error. The V and J genes are TRBV3-1 and TRBJ2-7; 7 bases align to TRBD1. The CDR3 totals 13 residues. The germline gives CDR1 LGHDT, CDR2 YNNKEL (reference sequence). In DNA form, the CDR3 reads TGTGCCAGCGGAAGAGGATCGACAGGGAATTATGACTTC. It codes for CASGRGSTGNYDF.

This clonotype appeared once. The rearrangement joins TRBV5-1 to TRBJ2-3; either TRBD1 or TRBD2 may fit D (5 bases each). CDR3 length: 14 residues. Germline V lookup: CDR1 SGHRS, CDR2 YFSETQ. V was shortened by 3 bases and J by 5 bases, with 13 bases between the two germline ends. The CDR3 is CASSSGTAIDTQYF. Here the CDR3 DNA reads TGCGCCAGCAGCTCCGGGACGGCCATAGATACGCAGTATTTT.

The chain uses TRBV28 and TRBJ2-7; D not certain. CDR3 size: 10 residues. Trimming removed 6 bases from V and 5 bases from J, with 5 bases in between. Germline CDR1 and CDR2: MDHEN and SYDVKM. This CDR3 is CASSSHEQYF. CDR3 DNA sequence: TGTGCCAGCAGCTCTCACGAGCAGTACTTC.

This chain joins TRBV2 and TRBJ2-5; D call uncertain. The germline V gene encodes CDR1 SNHLY and CDR2 FYNNEI. V was pared by 4 bases and J by 5 bases, with 8 bases between. This CDR3 region has 12 residues. The CDR3 bases are TGTGCCAGCAGTGTAAACATTGAGACCCAGTACTTC. Translation gives CASSVNIETQYF.

The rearrangement links TRBV6-1 to TRBJ2-1; D possibly matches TRBD1 or TRBD2 (5 bases each). There are 15 residues in the CDR3. Germline V CDR1 and CDR2: MNHNS, SASEGT. V gave up 8 bases and J gave up 8 bases, with 22 bases separating them. The CDR3: CASPLGAGLLDEQFF. CDR3 DNA sequence: TGTGCCAGCCCTCTCGGGGCAGGGCTTTTGGATGAGCAGTTCTTC.

For the CDR3, the DNA is TGCAGTGCTAGAGATTTTAGCGGGAGGATCTCCTACAATGAGCAGTTCTTC. Amino acids: CSARDFSGRISYNEQFF. The chain links TRBV20-1 to TRBJ2-1, with 10 bases lining up with TRBD2. Germline CDR1 is DFQATT and CDR2 is SNEGSKA (reference sequence). The CDR3 has 17 amino acids. J lost 0 bases, V lost 0 bases, and 5 bases had no gene match.

This chain joins TRBV9 and TRBJ1-4; D call uncertain. V lost 0 bases to trimming and J lost 3 bases, with 9 bases between them. The CDR3 runs to 15 residues. The germline CDR1 and CDR2 sequences are SGDLS and YYNGEE. CDR3 region: CASSVGWESNEKLFF. The CDR3 bases are TGTGCCAGCAGCGTAGGTTGGGAATCTAATGAAAAACTGTTTTTT.

The V gene is TRBV20-1, the J gene TRBJ2-3; 7 nucleotides align to TRBD2. CDR1 and CDR2 from the germline V gene are DFQATT and SNEGSKA (reference sequence). V shed 2 bases, J shed 2 bases, and the junction held 10 bases outside the gene matches. The CDR3 is made up of 16 amino acids. The CDR3 loop is CSARLVPSGSTDTQYF. The CDR3 DNA sequence: TGCAGTGCTAGACTAGTGCCTAGCGGCTCCACAGATACGCAGTATTTT.

This chain links TRBV4-3 with TRBJ1-2; no firm D call. CDR3 length: 14 amino acids. Germline V gene sequence: CDR1 LGHNA, CDR2 YSLEER. Deletions cut 1 base from V and 1 base from J, with 7 bases between. The DNA for the CDR3 is TGCGCCAGCAGCCAAGCGGAGGGTAACTATGGCTACACCTTC. Translating it yields CASSQAEGNYGYTF.

The chain employs TRBV3-1 and TRBJ1-2, with TRBD1 matching over 8 bases. Germline CDR1 LGHDT, CDR2 YNNKEL (reference sequence). The CDR3 contains 13 residues. V shed 3 bases, J shed 7 bases, and the junction held 4 bases outside the gene matches. The CDR3 sequence is CASSQATGGGYTF. CDR3 DNA sequence: TGTGCCAGCAGCCAGGCCACAGGGGGTGGCTACACCTTC. Based on the CDR3 plus reference TRBV3-1 and TRBJ1-2, the full variable domain is DTAVSQTPKYLVTQMGNDKSIKCEQNLGHDTMYWYKQDSKKFLKIMFSYNNKELIINETVPNRFSPKSPDKAHLNLHINSLELGDSAVYFCASSQATGGGYTFGSGTRLTVV.

This sequence joins TRBV10-3 and TRBJ1-5, with D possibly TRBD1 on 5 matching bases. The CDR3 loop spans 15 amino acids. V lost 0 bases to trimming and J lost 5 bases, with 11 bases between them. Germline-derived CDR1 and CDR2 are ENHRY and SYGVKD. The CDR3 region is CAISESGRDHQPQHF. As DNA, the CDR3 is TGTGCCATCAGTGAGTCCGGCAGGGATCATCAGCCCCAGCATTTT.

This chain uses TRBV5-1 with TRBJ2-7; D call uncertain. CDR1 is SGHRS, CDR2 YFSETQ, per germline. V lost 4 bases and J lost 2, with 16 bases in between. The CDR3 has 15 residues. The CDR3 loop reads CASSPTLGLPYEQYF. CDR3 coding DNA: TGCGCCAGCAGCCCGACCCTCGGCCTGCCCTACGAGCAGTACTTC.